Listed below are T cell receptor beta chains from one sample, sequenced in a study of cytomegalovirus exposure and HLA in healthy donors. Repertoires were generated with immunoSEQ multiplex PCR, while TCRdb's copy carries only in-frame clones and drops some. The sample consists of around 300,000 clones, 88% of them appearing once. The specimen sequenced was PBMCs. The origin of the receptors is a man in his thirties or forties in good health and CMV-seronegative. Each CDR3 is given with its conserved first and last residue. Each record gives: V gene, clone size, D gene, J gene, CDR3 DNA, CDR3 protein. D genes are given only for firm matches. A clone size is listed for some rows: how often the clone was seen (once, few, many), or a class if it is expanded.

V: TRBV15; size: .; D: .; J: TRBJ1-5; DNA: TGTGCCACCAGCAGAGATTTTAAAAATCAGCCCCAGCATTTT; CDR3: CATSRDFKNQPQHF
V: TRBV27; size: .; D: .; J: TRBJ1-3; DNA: TGTGCCAGCAGGCCACAGGGCTCTGGAAACACCATATATTTT; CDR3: CASRPQGSGNTIYF
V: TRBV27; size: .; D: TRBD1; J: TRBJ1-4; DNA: TGTGCCAGCAGTTCTACAGGGGGCATAGGTGAAAAACTGTTTTTT; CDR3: CASSSTGGIGEKLFF
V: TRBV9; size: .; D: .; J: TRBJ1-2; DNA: TGTGCCAGCAGCGGGAGAGGGAATAATAACTATGGCTACACCTTC; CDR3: CASSGRGNNNYGYTF
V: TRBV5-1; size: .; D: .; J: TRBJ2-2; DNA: TGCGCCAGCAGCTTGGTACCGGAGACCGGGGAGCTGTTTTTT; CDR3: CASSLVPETGELFF
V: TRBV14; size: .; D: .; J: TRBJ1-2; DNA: TGTGCCAGCAGCCCGACGGTGACAGGTGGTGACTACACCTTC; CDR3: CASSPTVTGGDYTF
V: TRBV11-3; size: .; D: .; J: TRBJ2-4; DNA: TGTGCCAGCAGCTTAGTAGAGGGATTGAGCGGGCTCCCAAACATTCAGTACTTC; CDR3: CASSLVEGLSGLPNIQYF
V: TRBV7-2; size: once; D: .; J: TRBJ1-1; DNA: TGTGCCAGCAGCTTAATGGGGGCCCGATGGGACACTGAAGCTTTCTTT; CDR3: CASSLMGARWDTEAFF
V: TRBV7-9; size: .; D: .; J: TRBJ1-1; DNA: TGTGCCAGCAGCTCTGGACAGAGTGAAGCTTTCTTT; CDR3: CASSSGQSEAFF
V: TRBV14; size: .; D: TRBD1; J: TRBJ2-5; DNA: TGTGCCAGCAGCCAAGAGACAGGGGGAATGAAGACCCAGTACTTC; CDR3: CASSQETGGMKTQYF
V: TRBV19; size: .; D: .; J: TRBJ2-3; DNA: TGTGCCAGTACCCTAAGAGGGGGTAGCACAGATACGCAGTATTTT; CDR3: CASTLRGGSTDTQYF
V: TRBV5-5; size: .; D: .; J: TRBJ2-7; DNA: TGTGCCAGCAGCTTGGTTCCAGGGCAGGGGGGTTCCTACGAGCAGTACTTC; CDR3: CASSLVPGQGGSYEQYF
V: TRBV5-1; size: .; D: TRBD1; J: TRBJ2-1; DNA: TGCGCCAGCAGCTTCCGAGGGACAGTCAACAATGAGCAGTTCTTC; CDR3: CASSFRGTVNNEQFF
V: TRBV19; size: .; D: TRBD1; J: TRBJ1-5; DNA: TGTGCCACAAGCAAGACAGGGAGTGTTCAGCCCCAGCATTTT; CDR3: CATSKTGSVQPQHF
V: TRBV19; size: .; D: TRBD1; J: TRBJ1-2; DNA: TGTGCCAGTAGTATCGAGGGACAGGTCCGACAAGGCGGCTATGGCTACACCTTC; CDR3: CASSIEGQVRQGGYGYTF
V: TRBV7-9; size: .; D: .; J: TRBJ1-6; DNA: TGTGCCAGCAGCTCGTTCAGGGGTAATTCACCCCTCCACTTT; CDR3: CASSSFRGNSPLHF
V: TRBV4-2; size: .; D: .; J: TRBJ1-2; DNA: TGTGCCAGCAGCCAAGGACAGAACTATGGCTACACCTTC; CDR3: CASSQGQNYGYTF
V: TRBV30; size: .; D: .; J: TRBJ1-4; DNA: TGTGCCTGGAGTTACGGGACTTCTGAAAAACTGTTTTTT; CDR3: CAWSYGTSEKLFF
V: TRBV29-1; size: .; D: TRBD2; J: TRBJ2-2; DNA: TGCAGCGTTGAGGAGGGGCGGGGGAGGACCGGGGAGCTGTTTTTT; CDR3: CSVEEGRGRTGELFF
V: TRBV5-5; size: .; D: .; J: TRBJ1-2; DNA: TGTGCCAGCTGGGGGGTCTATGGCTACACCTTC; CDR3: CASWGVYGYTF
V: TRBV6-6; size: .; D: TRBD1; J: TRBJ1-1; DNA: TGTGCCAGCACCAACCCGGGACAGGCGGCGCTGGGAGCTTTCTTT; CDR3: CASTNPGQAALGAFF
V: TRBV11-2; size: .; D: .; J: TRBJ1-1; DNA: TGTGCCAGCAGACATATCCGCATTCCGGGCACTGAAGCTTTCTTT; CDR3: CASRHIRIPGTEAFF
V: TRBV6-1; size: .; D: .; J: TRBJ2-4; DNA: TGTGCCACCGCCAACTATTTAGCCAAAAACATTCAGTACTTC; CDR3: CATANYLAKNIQYF
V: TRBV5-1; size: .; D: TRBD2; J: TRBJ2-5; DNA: TGCGCCAGCAGCCAGCGGGGGGACCAAGAGACCCAGTACTTC; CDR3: CASSQRGDQETQYF
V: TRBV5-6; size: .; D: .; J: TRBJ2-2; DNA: TGTGCCAGCAGGGAGGGACGGTCGAACACCGGGGAGCTGTTTTTT; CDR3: CASREGRSNTGELFF
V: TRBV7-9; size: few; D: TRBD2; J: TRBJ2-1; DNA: TGTGCCAGCAGCCCTAGTACGGGGTATAGACTAGCGGGGTGGCCAGAGCAGTTCTTC; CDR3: CASSPSTGYRLAGWPEQFF
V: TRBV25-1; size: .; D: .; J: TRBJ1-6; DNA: TGTGCCAGCAGTGAATATTTGGGAGTAGGTTCACCCCTCCACTTT; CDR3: CASSEYLGVGSPLHF
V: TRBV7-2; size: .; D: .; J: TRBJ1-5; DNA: TGTGCCAGCAGCTTGGGGGGAGGCAATCAGCCCCAGCATTTT; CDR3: CASSLGGGNQPQHF
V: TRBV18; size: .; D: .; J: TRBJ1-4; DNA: TGTGCCAGCTCACCTACGGGGGGTAATGAAAAACTGTTTTTT; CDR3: CASSPTGGNEKLFF
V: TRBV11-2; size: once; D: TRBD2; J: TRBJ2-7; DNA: TGTGCCAGCAGCTTAGCGGGGGGGAGGCAGTACTTC; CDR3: CASSLAGGRQYF
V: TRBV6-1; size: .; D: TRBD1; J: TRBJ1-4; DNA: TGTGCCAGCAAGCAGGGGGCAACTAATGAAAAACTGTTTTTT; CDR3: CASKQGATNEKLFF
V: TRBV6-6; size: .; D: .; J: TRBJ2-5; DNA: TGTGCCAGCACTCTTGAGGGGGGGGGTCAAGAGACCCAGTACTTC; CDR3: CASTLEGGGQETQYF
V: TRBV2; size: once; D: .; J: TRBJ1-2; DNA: TGTGCCAGCAGTGAAGGAGGGTTCCAGGCGCTGGGCTATGGCTACACCTTC; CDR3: CASSEGGFQALGYGYTF
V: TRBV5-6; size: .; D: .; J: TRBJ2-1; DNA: TGTGCCAGCAGCTTGAGTTGTGTAGGGGGGGGCCCCACCAAGGAGCAGTTCTTC; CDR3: CASSLSCVGGGPTKEQFF
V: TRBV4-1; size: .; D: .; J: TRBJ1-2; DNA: TGCGCCAGCAGCCAAGAGGGCAGGCCTAACTATGGCTACACCTTC; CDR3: CASSQEGRPNYGYTF
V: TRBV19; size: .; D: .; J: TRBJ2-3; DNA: TGTGCCAGTAGTATCATTCGCTGGGGCAGGAGCACAGATACGCAGTATTTT; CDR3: CASSIIRWGRSTDTQYF
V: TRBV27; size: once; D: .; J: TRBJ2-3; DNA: TGTGCCAGCAAGAGGGTGGGGAAAGATACGCAGTATTTT; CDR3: CASKRVGKDTQYF
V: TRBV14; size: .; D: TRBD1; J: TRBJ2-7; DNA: TGTGCCAGCAGCCGTATACGGACAGGGGGCGACGAGCAGTACTTC; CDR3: CASSRIRTGGDEQYF
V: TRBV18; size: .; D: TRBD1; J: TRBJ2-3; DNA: TGTGCCAGCTCACCACAGGGGGCGAAAGATACGCAGTATTTT; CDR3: CASSPQGAKDTQYF
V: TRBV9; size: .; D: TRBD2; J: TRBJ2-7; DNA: TGTGCCAGCAGCGTACTAGCGGGGGGGAACTACGAGCAGTACTTC; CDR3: CASSVLAGGNYEQYF
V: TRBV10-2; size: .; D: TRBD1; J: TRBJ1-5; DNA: TGCGCCAGCAGTGAGTACTGGCATCGACCGGGACAGGGGAATCAGCCCCAGCATTTT; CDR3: CASSEYWHRPGQGNQPQHF
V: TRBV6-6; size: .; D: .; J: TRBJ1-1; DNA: TGTGCCAGCAGGCTAAGCGGGGGGAACACTGAAGCTTTCTTT; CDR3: CASRLSGGNTEAFF
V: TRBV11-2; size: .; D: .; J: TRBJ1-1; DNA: TGTGCCAGCAATCCGCAGGCGGGGTTTGCTTTCTTT; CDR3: CASNPQAGFAFF
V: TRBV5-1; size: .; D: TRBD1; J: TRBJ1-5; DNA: TGCGCCAGCAGCTTGGGGACAGGTCAGCCCCAGCATTTT; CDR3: CASSLGTGQPQHF
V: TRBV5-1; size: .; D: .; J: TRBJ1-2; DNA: TGCGCCAGCAGCTTCGGGAGACAAACCGCTAACTATGGCTACACCTTC; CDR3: CASSFGRQTANYGYTF
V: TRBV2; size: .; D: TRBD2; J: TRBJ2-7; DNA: TGTGCCAGCAGTGCCTCTAGCGGGGGCTACGAGCAGTACTTC; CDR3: CASSASSGGYEQYF
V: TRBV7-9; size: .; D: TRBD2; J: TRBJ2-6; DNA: TGTGCCAGCAGCGCTAGCGGGGGGCTTTCTGGGGCCAACGTCCTGACTTTC; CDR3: CASSASGGLSGANVLTF
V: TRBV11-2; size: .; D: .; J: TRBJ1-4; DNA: TGTGCCAGCAGCTCCTCTGGGGGCGCGACTAATGAAAAACTGTTTTTT; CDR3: CASSSSGGATNEKLFF
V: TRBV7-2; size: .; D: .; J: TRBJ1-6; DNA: TGTGCCAGCAGCTTAGTGGTTCTAGATACTTCACCCCTCCACTTT; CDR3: CASSLVVLDTSPLHF
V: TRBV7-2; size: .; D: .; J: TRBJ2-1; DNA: TGTGCCAGCAGCTCACGGACAGCCAGCTCCTACAATGAGCAGTTCTTC; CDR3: CASSSRTASSYNEQFF
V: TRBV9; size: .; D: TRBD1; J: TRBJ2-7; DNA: TGTGCCAGCAGCGTAGATCTGGGACAGGGGGCCCCCCGGCAGTACTTC; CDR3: CASSVDLGQGAPRQYF
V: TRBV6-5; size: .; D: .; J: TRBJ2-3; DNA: TGTGCCAGCAGTTACTCGAGGGCAGAAAGCACAGATACGCAGTATTTT; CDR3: CASSYSRAESTDTQYF
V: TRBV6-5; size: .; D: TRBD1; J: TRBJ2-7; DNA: TGTGCCAGCAGTTACCGTCCGCAGGGGGCGTACGAGCAGTACTTC; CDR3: CASSYRPQGAYEQYF
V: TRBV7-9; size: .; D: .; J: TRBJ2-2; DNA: TGTGCCAGCAGCACCGACAGAAACACCGGGGAGCTGTTTTTT; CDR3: CASSTDRNTGELFF
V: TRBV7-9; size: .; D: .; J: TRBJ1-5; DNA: TGTGCCAGCAGCACCGGGGGGGGACCCTATCAGCCCCAGCATTTT; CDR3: CASSTGGGPYQPQHF
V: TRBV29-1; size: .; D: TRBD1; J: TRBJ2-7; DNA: TGCAGCGTTCGGGTCCAGGGGGCTACCTACGAGCAGTACTTC; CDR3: CSVRVQGATYEQYF